A selection of T cell receptor beta chains follows, all from one sample in a study of shared clonotypes between healthy human individuals. Clones were sequenced by immunoSEQ multiplex PCR, and TCRdb holds only the in-frame ones, with some missing. The sample includes millions of clones, around nine tenths of them seen just once. Input material: naive CD4+ T cells sorted from blood. The receptors originated from a man aged 18 to 29 in good health. The CDR3 runs from the conserved cysteine through the conserved F or W. The D gene is left open where the match is weak. Clone size, where shown, is once, few, many, or a class for clones that have expanded.

j_gene: TRBJ2-3
d_gene: .
abundance: once
v_gene: TRBV11-3
CDR3aa: CASSLDLGDTQYF
CDR3nt: TGTGCCAGCAGCTTAGATTTGGGAGATACGCAGTATTTT

j_gene: TRBJ2-1
d_gene: .
abundance: .
v_gene: TRBV30
CDR3aa: CAWRPKGGGGYNEQFF
CDR3nt: TGTGCCTGGAGACCCAAGGGGGGAGGGGGATACAATGAGCAGTTCTTC

j_gene: TRBJ2-7
d_gene: TRBD1
abundance: once
v_gene: TRBV7-9
CDR3aa: CASSPGQVFHEQYF
CDR3nt: TGTGCCAGCAGCCCAGGACAGGTCTTCCACGAGCAGTACTTC

j_gene: TRBJ2-6
d_gene: .
abundance: .
v_gene: TRBV6-5
CDR3aa: CASSYSRGNGANVLTF
CDR3nt: TGTGCCAGCAGTTACTCGAGGGGGAACGGGGCCAACGTCCTGACTTTC

j_gene: TRBJ2-3
d_gene: .
abundance: .
v_gene: TRBV5-1
CDR3aa: CASSSGQSTDTQYF
CDR3nt: TGCGCCAGCAGCTCCGGACAGAGCACAGATACGCAGTATTTT

j_gene: TRBJ2-5
d_gene: .
abundance: .
v_gene: TRBV4-2
CDR3aa: CASSQERRKETQYF
CDR3nt: TGTGCCAGCAGCCAAGAACGGCGGAAAGAGACCCAGTACTTC

j_gene: TRBJ2-7
d_gene: TRBD1
abundance: .
v_gene: TRBV5-1
CDR3aa: CASSPVGTGGSYEQYF
CDR3nt: TGCGCCAGCAGCCCCGTTGGGACAGGGGGTTCCTACGAGCAGTACTTC

j_gene: TRBJ2-1
d_gene: .
abundance: .
v_gene: TRBV2
CDR3aa: CASSEALVLRTSYNEQFF
CDR3nt: TGTGCCAGCAGTGAAGCGCTTGTTCTCAGGACCTCCTACAATGAGCAGTTCTTC

j_gene: TRBJ1-1
d_gene: .
abundance: few
v_gene: TRBV28
CDR3aa: CASSKRDEAFF
CDR3nt: TGTGCCAGCAGTAAGAGGGATGAAGCTTTCTTT

j_gene: TRBJ1-1
d_gene: TRBD1
abundance: .
v_gene: TRBV11-3
CDR3aa: CASSFRDRVPFLRTEAFF
CDR3nt: TGTGCCAGCAGCTTCAGGGACAGGGTCCCCTTTTTAAGGACTGAAGCTTTCTTT

j_gene: TRBJ1-2
d_gene: .
abundance: few
v_gene: TRBV7-9
CDR3aa: CASSPQGWGMDGYTF
CDR3nt: TGTGCCAGCAGCCCCCAAGGGTGGGGAATGGATGGCTACACCTTC

j_gene: TRBJ2-6
d_gene: TRBD1
abundance: .
v_gene: TRBV15
CDR3aa: CATSRVGQGTGANVLTF
CDR3nt: TGTGCCACCAGCAGAGTTGGACAGGGGACTGGGGCCAACGTCCTGACTTTC

j_gene: TRBJ2-3
d_gene: .
abundance: .
v_gene: TRBV5-1
CDR3aa: CASSLNGGSTDTQYF
CDR3nt: TGCGCCAGCAGCTTGAACGGCGGGAGCACAGATACGCAGTATTTT

j_gene: TRBJ1-2
d_gene: .
abundance: .
v_gene: TRBV27
CDR3aa: CASSSVGRQGGYTF
CDR3nt: TGTGCCAGCAGCTCCGTTGGTAGGCAGGGCGGCTACACCTTC

j_gene: TRBJ2-7
d_gene: .
abundance: .
v_gene: TRBV7-8
CDR3aa: CASSFLQAYEQYF
CDR3nt: TGTGCCAGCAGCTTTCTACAGGCCTACGAGCAGTACTTC

j_gene: TRBJ1-4
d_gene: .
abundance: once
v_gene: TRBV5-1
CDR3aa: CASSQGRLNEKLFF
CDR3nt: TGCGCCAGCAGCCAGGGACGGCTGAATGAAAAACTGTTTTTT

j_gene: TRBJ2-2
d_gene: TRBD1
abundance: .
v_gene: TRBV5-1
CDR3aa: CASSILPGGDTGELFF
CDR3nt: TGCGCCAGCAGCATACTTCCAGGGGGCGACACCGGGGAGCTGTTTTTT

j_gene: TRBJ2-7
d_gene: .
abundance: .
v_gene: TRBV18
CDR3aa: CASSPIGGSSYEQYF
CDR3nt: TGTGCCAGCTCACCGATAGGGGGGAGCTCCTACGAGCAGTACTTC

j_gene: TRBJ2-5
d_gene: TRBD1
abundance: .
v_gene: TRBV5-8
CDR3aa: CASSWGQTLDQETQYF
CDR3nt: TGTGCCAGCAGCTGGGGACAGACCCTCGACCAAGAGACCCAGTACTTC

j_gene: TRBJ2-4
d_gene: .
abundance: .
v_gene: TRBV11-3
CDR3aa: CASTHTGLAKNIQYF
CDR3nt: TGTGCCAGCACCCACACCGGTCTCGCGAAAAACATTCAGTACTTC

j_gene: TRBJ2-2
d_gene: .
abundance: .
v_gene: TRBV7-2
CDR3aa: CASSNTPAGELFF
CDR3nt: TGTGCCAGCAGCAACACCCCCGCCGGGGAGCTGTTTTTT

j_gene: TRBJ1-2
d_gene: .
abundance: once
v_gene: TRBV5-4
CDR3aa: CASSFGQDNYGYTF
CDR3nt: TGTGCCAGCAGCTTTGGGCAGGATAACTATGGCTACACCTTC

j_gene: TRBJ2-7
d_gene: .
abundance: once
v_gene: TRBV13
CDR3aa: CASSLSGSYEQYF
CDR3nt: TGTGCCAGCAGCTTATCGGGCAGCTACGAGCAGTACTTC

j_gene: TRBJ2-7
d_gene: TRBD1
abundance: .
v_gene: TRBV25-1
CDR3aa: CASSESETGTYEQYF
CDR3nt: TGTGCCAGCAGTGAATCAGAGACAGGGACCTACGAGCAGTACTTC

j_gene: TRBJ1-2
d_gene: TRBD1
abundance: .
v_gene: TRBV29-1
CDR3aa: CSVEDHGTVYGYTF
CDR3nt: TGCAGCGTTGAAGATCACGGGACAGTCTATGGCTACACCTTC

j_gene: TRBJ1-4
d_gene: .
abundance: .
v_gene: TRBV4-1
CDR3aa: CASSQAISEKLFF
CDR3nt: TGCGCCAGCAGCCAAGCAATCAGTGAAAAACTGTTTTTT

j_gene: TRBJ2-7
d_gene: TRBD1
abundance: .
v_gene: TRBV6-5
CDR3aa: CASRSTGDEQYF
CDR3nt: TGTGCCAGCAGATCTACAGGGGACGAGCAGTACTTC

j_gene: TRBJ1-5
d_gene: .
abundance: .
v_gene: TRBV6-5
CDR3aa: CASSYSGGNQPQHF
CDR3nt: TGTGCCAGCAGTTACTCGGGCGGAAATCAGCCCCAGCATTTT

j_gene: TRBJ2-5
d_gene: .
abundance: .
v_gene: TRBV5-1
CDR3aa: CASRRTGTLQETQYF
CDR3nt: TGCGCCAGCAGGCGGACCGGGACTTTACAAGAGACCCAGTACTTC